What follows is one T cell receptor (beta chain) and its context. This clonotype was detected many times. The antigen it recognizes is unknown. Nothing much larger sits one base from this clone, and base qualities are not available. The data were obtained in a study of tumor-infiltrating lymphocytes in primary liver carcinoma (TCRdb year 2017). A note on the overall study: The five patients, three men and two women aged 30 to 69 years, had hepatocellular carcinoma (four) or combined HCC and intrahepatic cholangiocarcinoma (one). The tumors of the five patients were staged as T1-T3 N0M0, with maximum diameters ranging from roughly 4 to 11 cm. Samples yielded roughly 3.65 to 7.5 million productive TCRbeta reads; read depth did not differ significantly between tissue types. Across five regions of each liver tumor, along with adjacent normal tissue and blood, the study brought together TCRbeta repertoire sequencing, expression microarrays and whole-exome sequencing. TCRbeta repertoire sequencing covered about 35 specimens from 5 patients: some 25 tumor regions, 5 adjacent noncancerous liver tissues and 5 peripheral blood samples. To link TCRbeta repertoire diversity with the local molecular phenotype, the approximately 24 tumor region samples were profiled using Agilent mRNA microarrays. Technical replicate repertoires showed high reproducibility, with mean shared-clone rates approximately 0.87 and correlation coefficients above 0.95.

Starting from around 520 ng total RNA, TCRbeta-specific cDNA was produced by reverse transcription with a constant-region primer and ProtoScript II reverse transcriptase. Construction of the TCRbeta libraries relied on three nested rounds of multiplex PCR, following a slightly modified ARM-PCR procedure. Multiplex TRBV1-TRBV30 forward primers and a Cbeta reverse primer were used in the first two PCR rounds, each of which was run for around 10 cycles. Sample barcodes and Illumina adapters were added in a final 25-cycle PCR using Deep VentR polymerase. Amplicons of 200-500 bp were gel-purified with a QIAquick gel extraction kit before sequencing. The TCRbeta amplicons were sequenced with 250-bp paired-end reads on an Illumina HiSeq 2500. Regarding the original processing steps: Reads were quality-trimmed with Trimmomatic v0.33, and paired reads were merged with FLASH v1.2.11 to recover full CDR3 sequences. V, D and J germline segments were assigned to the rearranged TCRbeta sequences by MiGEC v1.2.1b. VDJtools v1.0.0 computed clonotype statistics and Shannon-Wiener diversity indices. To cut down on sampling bias, every analysis after diversity analysis relied on just the 250 most abundant clonotypes from each sample. TCRdb ran its own pipeline on the public reads, namely fastp trimming at Q25 and MiXCR clone calling, and kept in-frame beta chains. Duplicate CDR3 protein sequences are folded into a single record with the most common DNA and genes. TCRdb, not the original authors, processed these V and J calls. Within this sample are 40,000 to 50,000 distinct CDR3 sequences, with about 80% of them counted one time only. Jointly, the top ten make up about 25% of the sample.

The research as a whole found: Only a few patients were included in the study, and the authors note that the findings should be validated in a larger study. Consistent with antigen-driven expansion, pairs of tumor regions showed higher repertoire overlap (mean roughly 36%) than either tumor-adjacent pairs (around 17%) or tumor-blood pairs (approximately 15%). The top 250 clones accounted for a significantly greater share of the repertoire in tumors than in blood (p = 0.039). Because the samples were bulk and unsorted, CD4+ and CD8+ T cell repertoires could not be compared. Because only the TCR beta chain was sequenced and unpaired alpha chains were not captured, true repertoire diversity is likely underestimated. Only about 8-24% of top clones were present in all five regions of a tumor, suggesting spatial heterogeneity of tumor-infiltrating T cells.

V is cut by 4 bases and J by 8 bases, and the space between the germline ends is 8 bases. Reading the germline V gene gives CDR1 SQVTM and CDR2 ANQGSEA. Measured from the cysteine to the phenylalanine, the CDR3 is 11 residues long. The CDR3 DNA has 33 bases and is translated from base 1. Without any cell sorting, total RNA and DNA were extracted together from around 20-30 mg of bulk tissue using the AllPrep DNA/RNA mini kit. Roughly five patients with histopathologically diagnosed primary liver carcinoma underwent surgical resection in China between 2015 and 2016. Patients had chronic HBV infection and were treatment-naive at sampling. Five spatially separated regions were sampled per tumor: superior, inferior, left-lateral and right-lateral poles, plus the tumor centre. More than 75% viable tumor cells were found by histology in every tumor sample. Fresh tumor and adjacent tissue pieces were bisected; one half was stored in RNAlater at -80°C, the other sent for histology.

This receptor was taken from a man in his forties or fifties with primary liver carcinoma and hepatitis B virus infection. The chain was built from TRBV29-1 and TRBJ1-4; TRBD1 might be the D gene, on 5 matching bases. Sequencing input: liver tumor tissue from sampling region 3. Reading the label with the study, this specimen's cell subset or site is: tumor region T3, left-lateral pole. The CDR3 corresponds to CSVARGEKLFF. Read as DNA, the sequence is TGCAGCGTTGCACGGGGGGAAAAACTGTTTTTT.